The 27 T cell receptor beta chains below were found in one sample sequenced in a study of identical twins. TCRdb re-called the 5' RACE reads with MiXCR, one entry per CDR3 protein. The table shows around 960,000 distinct CDR3 sequences, with about 12% occurring only once. A further study also used this sample, focusing on yellow fever vaccine responses in identical twins.

Input material: PBMCs. These receptors came from a woman aged 18-30 years in good health.

The genes are TRBV27 and TRBJ2-6, with D uncertain. Germline V CDR1 and CDR2: MNHEY, SMNVEV (reference sequence). Trimming shortened V by 6 bases and J by 0 bases, and 6 bases separated the two germline ends. This CDR3 contains 14 residues. In DNA form, the CDR3 reads TGTGCCAGCAGACATCTCTCTGGGGCCAACGTCCTGACTTTC. Translating gives CASRHLSGANVLTF.

Many counts were recorded for this clonotype. The chain couples TRBV7-9 to TRBJ1-2; D possibly corresponds to TRBD1 (6 bases). Between the trimmed V and J ends, which lost 5 bases and 4 bases, there was a span of 11 bases. The CDR3 consists of 13 residues. Germline V gene data show CDR1 as SEHNR and CDR2 as FQNEAQ (reference sequence). CDR3 coding DNA: TGTGCCAGCAGCCTGGGGACAATCTATGGCTACACCTTC. The encoded protein is CASSLGTIYGYTF. The variable domain in full, completed from reference TRBV7-9 and TRBJ1-2, reads DTGVSQNPRHKITKRGQNVTFRCDPISEHNRLYWYRQTLGQGPEFLTYFQNEAQLEKSRLLSDRFSAERPKGSFSTLEIQRTEQGDSAMYLCASSLGTIYGYTFGSGTRLTVV.

This chain connects TRBV7-8 to TRBJ2-2; 8 bases align to TRBD2. The CDR3 has 17 residues. The germline CDR1 and CDR2 sequences are SGHVS and FQNEAQ. V gave up 4 bases and J gave up 5 bases; unmatched junction bases: 12. The CDR3 protein is CASSSPGGGGWTGELFF. The DNA for the CDR3 is TGTGCCAGCAGCTCTCCTGGGGGCGGGGGGTGGACCGGGGAGCTGTTTTTT. Combining the CDR3 with reference TRBV7-8 and TRBJ2-2 gives the whole variable domain GAGVSQSPRYKVAKRGQDVALRCDPISGHVSLFWYQQALGQGPEFLTYFQNEAQLDKSGLPSDRFFAERPEGSVSTLKIQRTQQEDSAVYLCASSSPGGGGWTGELFFGEGSRLTVL.

Concerning this clonotype itself: Germline is not matched at one junction end, which may reflect a read error. The V and J genes are TRBV4-3 and TRBJ2-3; D is possibly TRBD2 (6 bases). This CDR3 has 13 amino acids. CDR1 LGHNA and CDR2 YSLEER come from the germline V gene. The CDR3 DNA sequence: TGTGCCAGCAGCCCGGGGGTGGCAGATACGCAGTATTTT. Translated: CASSPGVADTQYF.

This clonotype showed up just a few times. This chain links TRBV10-3 with TRBJ2-5; no clear D gene. The CDR3 loop spans 13 amino acids. Per germline, CDR1 ENHRY and CDR2 SYGVKD. V was trimmed by 5 bases and J by 0 bases, leaving 7 bases between them. The CDR3: CAISSWDQETQYF. CDR3 nucleotide sequence: TGTGCCATCAGTAGTTGGGACCAAGAGACCCAGTACTTC.

This clonotype has a handful of counts. The V gene is TRBV28, the J gene TRBJ2-1, with D hard to call. The CDR3 is 15 amino acids. Trimming removed 10 bases at V and 6 bases at J, with 22 bases between. Germline V CDR1 and CDR2: MDHEN, SYDVKM. This CDR3 reads CATARMSRSGNEQFF. The CDR3 DNA follows: TGTGCCACTGCACGTATGTCGCGGTCGGGCAATGAGCAGTTCTTC.

This sequence joins TRBV7-2 and TRBJ2-5, with D perhaps matching TRBD2 (5 bases). Trimming shortened V by 0 bases and J by 14 bases, and 13 bases separated the two germline ends. Germline V CDR1 and CDR2: SGHTA, FQGNSA. This CDR3 has 12 residues. Here the CDR3 reads CASSLARAGPYF. The DNA of the CDR3 is TGTGCCAGCAGCTTAGCGAGGGCAGGACCCTACTTC.

This clonotype appeared a few times. This chain joins TRBV27 and TRBJ1-6; 8 bases align to TRBD1. The CDR3 is made up of 18 amino acids. In germline, CDR1 is MNHEY, CDR2 SMNVEV (reference sequence). J gave up 7 bases and V 6 bases, and 17 bases lay outside the gene matches. The CDR3 loop is CASRTASDRVGWNSPLHF. The CDR3 nucleotides are TGTGCCAGCAGGACGGCATCGGACAGGGTGGGATGGAATTCACCCCTCCACTTT.

This clonotype was recorded a few times. V is TRBV7-3 and J is TRBJ2-1; TRBD2 agrees at 11 bases. Losses at the gene ends were 5 bases for V and 6 bases for J; bases not matched to a gene: 9. The germline V gene encodes CDR1 SGHTA and CDR2 FQGTGA. The CDR3 length is 16 residues. The CDR3 DNA sequence: TGTGCCAGCAGCCCCCGACTACTAGCGGGAGTCAATGAGCAGTTCTTC. Protein: CASSPRLLAGVNEQFF.

A note on this clonotype: The final CDR3 position lacks the conserved phenylalanine or tryptophan, pointing to a likely read error. J is TRBJ1-5 and V is TRBV28; 9 bases are a match to TRBD1. This CDR3 spans 15 amino acids. V gave up 5 bases and J gave up 6 bases; unmatched junction bases: 8. Germline V lookup: CDR1 MDHEN, CDR2 SYDVKM. The CDR3 region is CASSGDYRGLQPQHS. The CDR3 coding sequence is TGTGCCAGCAGTGGAGATTACAGGGGGCTTCAGCCCCAGCATTCT.

This rearrangement joins TRBV7-9 to TRBJ1-1, with D maybe TRBD1 (5 bases). Trimming cost V 3 bases and J 6 bases, with 8 bases left between them. Germline V gene sequence: CDR1 SEHNR, CDR2 FQNEAQ (reference sequence). CDR3 length: 12 amino acids. The CDR3 sequence is CASSFGHPEAFF. The DNA of the CDR3 is TGTGCCAGCAGCTTTGGACACCCTGAAGCTTTCTTT.

The chain couples TRBV12-3 or TRBV12-4 to TRBJ1-2, with D possibly TRBD1 on 6 matching bases. V was pared by 7 bases and J by 3 bases, with 15 bases between. This CDR3 spans 14 amino acids. The chain's CDR3 is CASTDRKGDYGYTF. As DNA, the CDR3 is TGTGCCAGCACAGACCGAAAGGGGGACTATGGCTACACCTTC.

This clonotype was detected many times. CDR3 coding DNA: TGTGCCAGCAGTTTATACAGGGGTAACACCGGGGAGCTGTTTTTT. Its protein is CASSLYRGNTGELFF. J is TRBJ2-2 and V is TRBV12-3 or TRBV12-4, with TRBD1 matching over 7 bases. Trimming cost V 2 bases and J 2 bases; bases outside gene matches: 2. The CDR3 runs 15 residues.

This clonotype has only a few counts. The chain combines TRBV3-1 with TRBJ2-2, with 13 bases that match TRBD2. Germline V gives CDR1 LGHDT, CDR2 YNNKEL (reference sequence). Germline trimming cut 4 bases from V and 7 bases from J; bases unmatched to any gene: 12. CDR3 size: 18 residues. Written as DNA, the CDR3 is TGTGCCAGCAGCCGCCTTACTAGCGGGAGGGCCGGTGGCGGGGAGCTGTTTTTT. Translation gives CASSRLTSGRAGGGELFF.

The genes are TRBV4-1 and TRBJ2-1, with TRBD1 identical over 7 bases. V dropped 1 base and J dropped 12; count of bases not matched to a gene: 9. The CDR3 is 14 amino acids. Per the germline V gene, CDR1 is MGHRA and CDR2 is YSYEKL. As DNA, the CDR3 is TGCGCCAGCAGCCAAGCTTCCGATAGGGACAGGCAGTTCTTC. Amino acids: CASSQASDRDRQFF.

This clonotype has a count of ten or more. J is TRBJ2-1 and V is TRBV6-1; D uncertain. V was clipped by 4 bases and J by 2 bases, with 12 bases between them. CDR3 length: 15 amino acids. Germline V gene data show CDR1 as MNHNS and CDR2 as SASEGT. The CDR3 reads CASSASKGTYNEQFF. CDR3 nucleotide sequence: TGTGCCAGCAGTGCCTCAAAAGGCACCTACAATGAGCAGTTCTTC.

The gene calls are TRBV12-5 and TRBJ1-1; unclear D gene. Germline V gene data show CDR1 as LGHNT and CDR2 as FRNRAP. The CDR3 is 14 residues long. V lost 3 bases to trimming and J lost 0 bases, with 8 bases between them. For the CDR3, the DNA is TGTGCTAGTGGTTTACCCCCCTTGAACACTGAAGCTTTCTTT. This translates into CASGLPPLNTEAFF.

This sequence joins TRBV14 and TRBJ2-3, with D tentatively TRBD1 or TRBD2 (6 bases each). The V end was cut by 4 bases, the J end by 5 bases, with 16 bases between. CDR1 is SGHDN and CDR2 is FVKESK in the germline V gene. The CDR3 is 15 amino acids. CDR3 residues: CASSLRPGGGDTQYF. CDR3 coding DNA: TGTGCCAGCAGCCTGAGGCCCGGGGGCGGAGATACGCAGTATTTT.

This clonotype was recorded a few times. The chain employs TRBV12-3 or TRBV12-4 and TRBJ2-1, with TRBD2 matching over 11 bases. The J segment lost 8 bases and the V segment lost 6 bases, leaving 12 bases of the junction unmatched. This CDR3 comprises 16 residues. In DNA form, the CDR3 reads TGTGCCAGCAGCCCCATAGCGGGGGGGCGGGTGGATGAGCAGTTCTTC. This translates into CASSPIAGGRVDEQFF.

This clonotype was counted only a few times. The genes are TRBV28 and TRBJ2-7; 8 positions agree with TRBD2. This CDR3 has 16 amino acids. Germline values: CDR1 MDHEN, CDR2 SYDVKM. Trimming removed 7 bases from V and 0 bases from J; junction bases left unmatched: 11. The CDR3 region is CASKFSPGGPSYEQYV. The CDR3 region has the DNA TGTGCCAGCAAGTTCAGTCCGGGGGGGCCCTCCTACGAGCAGTACGTC.

This clonotype occurred a few times. The V gene is TRBV7-9, the J gene TRBJ2-1; 9 positions match TRBD2. In germline, CDR1 is SEHNR, CDR2 FQNEAQ (reference sequence). The ends lost 5 bases at V and 8 bases at J; junction bases unmatched: 7. CDR3 length equals 14 residues. The CDR3 loop is CASSPAGGRDEQFF. CDR3 nucleotide sequence: TGTGCCAGCAGCCCAGCGGGGGGCCGGGATGAGCAGTTCTTC.

The chain joins TRBV29-1 to TRBJ1-1; 7 nucleotides line up with TRBD1. V lost 3 bases, J lost 1 base, and 5 bases stayed unmatched. The CDR3 runs to 14 residues. CDR1 SQVTM and CDR2 ANQGSEA come from the germline V gene. The CDR3 region has the DNA TGCAGCGTTGAGAACAGGGGCCCGAACACTGAAGCTTTCTTT. This gives the protein CSVENRGPNTEAFF.

The chain employs TRBV10-3 and TRBJ2-5, with 8 bases lining up with TRBD1. The J segment lost 5 bases and the V segment lost 5 bases, leaving 7 bases of the junction unmatched. The CDR3 contains 14 residues. Germline CDR1 reads ENHRY; CDR2 reads SYGVKD. CDR3 region: CAISPQGARETQYF. The DNA for the CDR3 is TGTGCCATCAGTCCTCAGGGGGCGCGGGAGACCCAGTACTTC.

This clonotype was observed many times. This chain uses TRBV12-3 or TRBV12-4 with TRBJ2-3; no reliable D call. There are 12 residues in the CDR3. V lost 4 bases and J 8 bases, leaving 10 bases between the germline ends. As DNA, the CDR3 is TGTGCCAGCAGTTCCAGTTGGGGTACGCAGTATTTT. It encodes CASSSSWGTQYF.

This clonotype came up many times. This chain joins TRBV14 and TRBJ1-6, with 8 nucleotides matching TRBD1. J was trimmed by 1 base and V by 4 bases; bases with no gene match: 3. The CDR3 consists of 16 residues. Germline V CDR1 and CDR2: SGHDN, FVKESK. CDR3 DNA: TGTGCCAGCAGCCCCAGGACAGGGTCCTATAATTCACCCCTCCACTTT. Translated, it gives CASSPRTGSYNSPLHF.

This clonotype was seen a handful of times. The gene calls are TRBV7-6 and TRBJ2-7; unclear D gene. Trimming shortened V by 0 bases and J by 7 bases, and 10 bases separated the two germline ends. Germline CDR1 reads SGHVS; CDR2 reads FNYEAQ. CDR3 length: 13 residues. CDR3 sequence: CASSLAGFGEQYF. The DNA for the CDR3 is TGTGCCAGCAGCTTAGCGGGGTTCGGAGAGCAGTACTTC.

This clonotype has only a few counts. The chain couples TRBV2 to TRBJ2-3; D is unclear. Germline lookup yields CDR1 SNHLY and CDR2 FYNNEI. Trimming cost V 10 bases and J 3 bases, with 11 bases left between them. CDR3 size: 12 residues. The CDR3 loop reads CAIRNETDTQYF. The DNA of the CDR3 is TGTGCCATCCGTAACGAAACAGATACGCAGTATTTT.